One T cell receptor beta chain is described in this entry. Through a sample-barcoded 5' primer and a J-beta primer mix, a second PCR was run for roughly 6 to 11 cycles. Any given sample supplied a minimum of 2.5 million CDR3-containing paired-end reads. TCRdb fed the 5' RACE reads into MiXCR, producing one record per CDR3 protein. The sample holds hundreds of thousands of distinct CDR3 sequences, roughly 50% seen once. The data stem from a study of blood T cells in healthy people across ages. The CDR3 has 14 residues. With V trimmed by 6 bases and J by 2 bases, 6 bases remained unmatched. This receptor was obtained from a man aged 35-49 years in good health. Material for sequencing was blood. J is TRBJ1-1 and V is TRBV12-3 or TRBV12-4; 7 bases are a match to TRBD1. The DNA of the CDR3 is TGTGCCAGCAGGCACACAGGGGATAACACTGAAGCTTTCTTT. It yields the protein CASRHTGDNTEAFF.